A selection of T cell receptor beta chains follows, all from one sample in a study of shared clonotypes between healthy human individuals. Method: immunoSEQ multiplex PCR; TCRdb's copy keeps in-frame clones and lacks some. Among a few million clones, 85% to 95% were seen once, and the ten largest hold about 0.13%. The sequencing sample was made of naive CD4+ T cells sorted from blood. These receptors all come from a young man in good health. CDR3s include the opening cysteine and the closing phenylalanine or tryptophan. The D gene is left open where the match is weak. The size field is filled for only some rows; it gives once, few, many or a size class.

v_gene: TRBV21-1
abundance: -
d_gene: -
j_gene: TRBJ1-4
CDR3nt: TGTGCCAGCAGTCAGGTCGGGGGTGAAAAACTGTTTTTT
CDR3aa: CASSQVGGEKLFF

v_gene: TRBV6-5
abundance: once
d_gene: -
j_gene: TRBJ1-5
CDR3nt: TGTGCCAGCGCGACCTTATATAGCAATCAGCCCCAGCATTTT
CDR3aa: CASATLYSNQPQHF

v_gene: TRBV7-9
abundance: -
d_gene: TRBD1
j_gene: TRBJ1-4
CDR3nt: TGTGCCAGCAGCTTAGACAGGGGGGAAAAACTGTTTTTT
CDR3aa: CASSLDRGEKLFF

v_gene: TRBV28
abundance: -
d_gene: -
j_gene: TRBJ2-2
CDR3nt: TGTGCCAGCAGATCACAGGTTTACACCGGGGAGCTGTTTTTT
CDR3aa: CASRSQVYTGELFF

v_gene: TRBV28
abundance: -
d_gene: TRBD1
j_gene: TRBJ1-2
CDR3nt: TGTGCCAGCTTGGAGGGGACAGGGGGCGCTGGCTATGGCTACACCTTC
CDR3aa: CASLEGTGGAGYGYTF

v_gene: TRBV18
abundance: -
d_gene: -
j_gene: TRBJ2-7
CDR3nt: TGTGCCAGCTCACCACCGGCTGGCCAGGGCTACGAGCAGTACTTC
CDR3aa: CASSPPAGQGYEQYF

v_gene: TRBV5-1
abundance: -
d_gene: TRBD1
j_gene: TRBJ2-3
CDR3nt: TGCGCCAGCAGCTCTGGGGACAGCACTAGCACAGATACGCAGTATTTT
CDR3aa: CASSSGDSTSTDTQYF

v_gene: TRBV5-5
abundance: -
d_gene: TRBD1
j_gene: TRBJ2-3
CDR3nt: TGTGCCAGCAGCTCGCAGGGGGCCTATACGCAGTATTTT
CDR3aa: CASSSQGAYTQYF

v_gene: TRBV7-2
abundance: -
d_gene: TRBD1
j_gene: TRBJ1-2
CDR3nt: TGTGCCAGCAGCTCACAGGGGCACCGGGCCCCGGTTCAGTATGGCTACACCTTC
CDR3aa: CASSSQGHRAPVQYGYTF

v_gene: TRBV18
abundance: -
d_gene: TRBD2
j_gene: TRBJ2-5
CDR3nt: TGTGCCAGCTCACCACCCGGCGGGAGGAAAGAGACCCAGTACTTC
CDR3aa: CASSPPGGRKETQYF

v_gene: TRBV7-6
abundance: -
d_gene: TRBD1
j_gene: TRBJ1-2
CDR3nt: TGTGCCAGCAGCTTAGGGACAGGGATTGGCTACACCTTC
CDR3aa: CASSLGTGIGYTF

v_gene: TRBV10-3
abundance: -
d_gene: -
j_gene: TRBJ2-7
CDR3nt: TGTGCCACCACGCCGGCGGTCGTAGGGGGCGAGCAGTACTTC
CDR3aa: CATTPAVVGGEQYF

v_gene: TRBV5-1
abundance: -
d_gene: -
j_gene: TRBJ2-1
CDR3nt: TGCGCCAGCAGCTGGACAGTGGGAGGCAATGAGCAGTTCTTC
CDR3aa: CASSWTVGGNEQFF

v_gene: TRBV29-1
abundance: -
d_gene: -
j_gene: TRBJ2-1
CDR3nt: TGCAGCGCGCGGTCCGTACATGAGCAGTTCTTC
CDR3aa: CSARSVHEQFF

v_gene: TRBV9
abundance: -
d_gene: -
j_gene: TRBJ2-1
CDR3nt: TGTGCCAGCAGCTTCAGACTAGGAGGGGGTGAGCAGTTCTTC
CDR3aa: CASSFRLGGGEQFF

v_gene: TRBV4-1
abundance: -
d_gene: -
j_gene: TRBJ2-3
CDR3nt: TGCGCCAGCAGCCAAGATGAAGATACGCAGTATTTT
CDR3aa: CASSQDEDTQYF

v_gene: TRBV28
abundance: -
d_gene: -
j_gene: TRBJ2-2
CDR3nt: TGTGCCAGCAGTCGCGATACCGGGGAGCTGTTTTTT
CDR3aa: CASSRDTGELFF

v_gene: TRBV2
abundance: -
d_gene: -
j_gene: TRBJ2-3
CDR3nt: TGTGCCAGCAGAGAGACAAGCACAGATACGCAGTATTTT
CDR3aa: CASRETSTDTQYF

v_gene: TRBV11-2
abundance: -
d_gene: -
j_gene: TRBJ1-1
CDR3nt: TGTGCCAGCAGCTTCCAACTTGGGGGAGCGGGCACTGAAGCTTTCTTT
CDR3aa: CASSFQLGGAGTEAFF

v_gene: TRBV6-5
abundance: -
d_gene: TRBD2
j_gene: TRBJ2-1
CDR3nt: TGTGCCAGCACCGGCGGGAGTCCTAATGAGCAGTTCTTC
CDR3aa: CASTGGSPNEQFF

v_gene: TRBV18
abundance: -
d_gene: TRBD1
j_gene: TRBJ2-7
CDR3nt: TGTGCCAGCTCACAGACAGGGGACGAGCAGTACTTC
CDR3aa: CASSQTGDEQYF

v_gene: TRBV12-1
abundance: -
d_gene: -
j_gene: TRBJ1-5
CDR3nt: TGTGCCAGCAGGGGCCGGGGGGTAGGCAGCTATAGCAATCAGCCCCAGCATTTT
CDR3aa: CASRGRGVGSYSNQPQHF

v_gene: TRBV18
abundance: -
d_gene: -
j_gene: TRBJ2-6
CDR3nt: TGTGCCAGCTCACGGGCGGGACCTACCTCTGGGGCCAACGTCCTGACTTTC
CDR3aa: CASSRAGPTSGANVLTF

v_gene: TRBV2
abundance: -
d_gene: -
j_gene: TRBJ1-2
CDR3nt: TGTGCCAGCAGTGAAAAAGGGGCTGGTGGCTACACCTTC
CDR3aa: CASSEKGAGGYTF

v_gene: TRBV6-1
abundance: -
d_gene: -
j_gene: TRBJ2-7
CDR3nt: TGTGCCAGCAGTGAAGTTTACGGAACCTACGAGCAGTACTTC
CDR3aa: CASSEVYGTYEQYF

v_gene: TRBV4-1
abundance: -
d_gene: TRBD2
j_gene: TRBJ2-1
CDR3nt: TGCGCCAGCAGCCGCGGGGGGGCCGGCAACAATGAGCAGTTCTTC
CDR3aa: CASSRGGAGNNEQFF

v_gene: TRBV7-3
abundance: -
d_gene: -
j_gene: TRBJ1-5
CDR3nt: TGTGCCAGCAGCTTAGAGGGGGGGCAGCCCCAGCATTTT
CDR3aa: CASSLEGGQPQHF

v_gene: TRBV11-3
abundance: -
d_gene: -
j_gene: TRBJ2-1
CDR3nt: TGTGCCAGCAGCTTAACCGGGACACCCTACAATGAGCAGTTCTTC
CDR3aa: CASSLTGTPYNEQFF

v_gene: TRBV7-9
abundance: -
d_gene: -
j_gene: TRBJ2-5
CDR3nt: TGTGCCAGCAGCACCCCCCGGGGGTTCGGGGAGACCCAGTACTTC
CDR3aa: CASSTPRGFGETQYF

v_gene: TRBV18
abundance: -
d_gene: -
j_gene: TRBJ2-7
CDR3nt: TGTGCCAGCTCCCCAACTCTTTACGAGCAGTACTTC
CDR3aa: CASSPTLYEQYF

v_gene: TRBV19
abundance: -
d_gene: TRBD1
j_gene: TRBJ1-1
CDR3nt: TGTGCCAGTTGTGCAAGACAGGGGCCCACGAACACTGAAGCTTTCTTT
CDR3aa: CASCARQGPTNTEAFF

v_gene: TRBV19
abundance: -
d_gene: -
j_gene: TRBJ2-2
CDR3nt: TGTGCCAGTAACTCCTTGGGGCCCGGGGAGCTGTTTTTT
CDR3aa: CASNSLGPGELFF

v_gene: TRBV28
abundance: -
d_gene: TRBD1
j_gene: TRBJ1-2
CDR3nt: TGTGCCAGCAGTTTAAGGGGGCCCTATGGCTACACCTTC
CDR3aa: CASSLRGPYGYTF

v_gene: TRBV5-1
abundance: -
d_gene: -
j_gene: TRBJ2-7
CDR3nt: TGCGCCAGCAGCCTAACTGGGGGTCCGCCCGGGTATGAGCAGTACTTC
CDR3aa: CASSLTGGPPGYEQYF

v_gene: TRBV25-1
abundance: -
d_gene: TRBD2
j_gene: TRBJ2-1
CDR3nt: TGTGCCAGCAGTGCGGGAGGGCCTTACAATGAGCAGTTCTTC
CDR3aa: CASSAGGPYNEQFF

v_gene: TRBV11-2
abundance: -
d_gene: -
j_gene: TRBJ2-2
CDR3nt: TGTGCCAGCAGCTTAGTGCGGAACACCGGGGAGCTGTTTTTT
CDR3aa: CASSLVRNTGELFF

v_gene: TRBV5-6
abundance: few
d_gene: -
j_gene: TRBJ1-5
CDR3nt: TGTGCCAGCAGCATAGAGGGTCAGCCCCAGCATTTT
CDR3aa: CASSIEGQPQHF

v_gene: TRBV18
abundance: -
d_gene: -
j_gene: TRBJ1-1
CDR3nt: TGTGCCAGCTCCCCAAATATGAACACTGAAGCTTTCTTT
CDR3aa: CASSPNMNTEAFF

v_gene: TRBV11-2
abundance: once
d_gene: TRBD2
j_gene: TRBJ2-2
CDR3nt: TGTGCCAGCAGCTCACTAGCGGGGAGCACCGGGGAGCTGTTTTTT
CDR3aa: CASSSLAGSTGELFF

v_gene: TRBV2
abundance: -
d_gene: -
j_gene: TRBJ2-6
CDR3nt: TGTGCCAGCAGTGACTCGGGACGGTTCTCTGGGGCCAACGTCCTGACTTTC
CDR3aa: CASSDSGRFSGANVLTF

v_gene: TRBV29-1
abundance: -
d_gene: -
j_gene: TRBJ1-2
CDR3nt: TGCAGCGTTGAAGATCTGAGAAACAGGGTCTATGGCTACACCTTC
CDR3aa: CSVEDLRNRVYGYTF

v_gene: TRBV19
abundance: -
d_gene: -
j_gene: TRBJ1-2
CDR3nt: TGTGCCAGTAGTCAGGGCAGTGGCTACACCTTC
CDR3aa: CASSQGSGYTF

v_gene: TRBV6-1
abundance: -
d_gene: TRBD1
j_gene: TRBJ1-5
CDR3nt: TGTGCCAGCAGTGAACGGCAGGGGGCGACTCAGCCCCAGCATTTT
CDR3aa: CASSERQGATQPQHF

v_gene: TRBV15
abundance: once
d_gene: -
j_gene: TRBJ2-7
CDR3nt: TGTGCCACCAGCAGAGAGTACAGGGGGGGGTACGAGCAGTACTTC
CDR3aa: CATSREYRGGYEQYF

v_gene: TRBV28
abundance: -
d_gene: TRBD1
j_gene: TRBJ2-7
CDR3nt: TGTGCCAGCAGTCCCCCTCGGACAGGGGGCCACGAGCAGTACTTC
CDR3aa: CASSPPRTGGHEQYF

v_gene: TRBV30
abundance: -
d_gene: -
j_gene: TRBJ2-5
CDR3nt: TGTGCCTGGAGTACAGAACCGGGACTCCCGTACTTC
CDR3aa: CAWSTEPGLPYF

v_gene: TRBV5-1
abundance: -
d_gene: TRBD1
j_gene: TRBJ2-7
CDR3nt: TGCGCCAGCAGCTTGGACGGACAGGGGGTTAACGAGCAGTACTTC
CDR3aa: CASSLDGQGVNEQYF

v_gene: TRBV7-3
abundance: -
d_gene: -
j_gene: TRBJ1-5
CDR3nt: TGTGCCAGCTCCTTGGGGCCCAATCAGCCCCAGCATTTT
CDR3aa: CASSLGPNQPQHF

v_gene: TRBV5-4
abundance: -
d_gene: -
j_gene: TRBJ2-5
CDR3nt: TGTGCCAGCAGCTTGTACGCTTTTTGGGGAAAAGAGACCCAGTACTTC
CDR3aa: CASSLYAFWGKETQYF

v_gene: TRBV2
abundance: -
d_gene: -
j_gene: TRBJ2-5
CDR3nt: TGTGCCAGCAGTGACCGGTGGGGAGGGGGCCAGTACTTC
CDR3aa: CASSDRWGGGQYF

v_gene: TRBV5-1
abundance: -
d_gene: -
j_gene: TRBJ1-4
CDR3nt: TGCGCCAGCGGCGAGGGGTCGAATGAAAAACTGTTTTTT
CDR3aa: CASGEGSNEKLFF

v_gene: TRBV7-2
abundance: -
d_gene: -
j_gene: TRBJ2-2
CDR3nt: TGTGCCAGCAGCTTTAATTGGGAAGTCGGGGAGCTGTTTTTT
CDR3aa: CASSFNWEVGELFF

v_gene: TRBV6-6
abundance: -
d_gene: -
j_gene: TRBJ2-7
CDR3nt: TGTGCCAGCAGTTACTCGGGAGACAGGGGAGGGTACGAGCAGTACTTC
CDR3aa: CASSYSGDRGGYEQYF

v_gene: TRBV9
abundance: -
d_gene: TRBD2
j_gene: TRBJ2-7
CDR3nt: TGTGCCAGCAGCTTAAGACGGACTAGCGGGTTCTACGAGCAGTACTTC
CDR3aa: CASSLRRTSGFYEQYF

v_gene: TRBV5-6
abundance: -
d_gene: TRBD1
j_gene: TRBJ2-7
CDR3nt: TGTGCCAGCAGCTTGGTCCCGGGACAGGGATCCGAGCAGTACTTC
CDR3aa: CASSLVPGQGSEQYF

v_gene: TRBV5-4
abundance: -
d_gene: -
j_gene: TRBJ1-6
CDR3nt: TGTGCCAGCAGCCTAGACGGGAATTCACCCCTCCACTTT
CDR3aa: CASSLDGNSPLHF

v_gene: TRBV6-5
abundance: -
d_gene: -
j_gene: TRBJ2-3
CDR3nt: TGTGCCAGCAGGGTATCGGGGGCTAGCACAGATACGCAGTATTTT
CDR3aa: CASRVSGASTDTQYF

v_gene: TRBV4-2
abundance: once
d_gene: -
j_gene: TRBJ2-1
CDR3nt: TGTGCCAGCAGCCAAGACCGGGGTTCCTACAATGAGCAGTTCTTC
CDR3aa: CASSQDRGSYNEQFF

v_gene: TRBV7-6
abundance: -
d_gene: TRBD2
j_gene: TRBJ2-1
CDR3nt: TGTGCCAGCAGCTTCGGACTAGCGGGGCACAATGAGCAGTTCTTC
CDR3aa: CASSFGLAGHNEQFF